This record looks at one T cell receptor (beta chain) sequence and its context. The data stem from a study of T cell changes during pregnancy in multiple sclerosis. This CDR3 spans 15 amino acids. Trimming took 2 bases from V and 2 from J; bases not matched to a gene: 2. Per germline, CDR1 SNHLY and CDR2 FYNNEI. Here immunoSEQ multiplex PCR was the method, and the copy in TCRdb shows in-frame clones only, minus some. The data contain almost 95,000 clones, about 92% of them singletons. The starting material was peripheral blood, obtained in the first trimester of pregnancy. This receptor was taken from a female donor with multiple sclerosis, enrolled in a pregnancy study. This sequence joins TRBV2 and TRBJ2-4, with 8 nucleotides matching TRBD2. The CDR3, as DNA: TGTGCCAGCAGTGAACGGGGGGGACCCAAAAACATTCAGTACTTC. Amino acid sequence: CASSERGGPKNIQYF.